A single sample gave rise to the 11 T cell receptor beta chains below, sequenced in a study of blood T cell repertoires in COVID-19. This table comes from immunoSEQ multiplex PCR, and its TCRdb copy is limited to in-frame clones, with some not included. The sample has under 65,000 clones; about nine tenths are singletons. Sequenced material: peripheral blood. These receptors all come from an elderly woman with COVID-19, enrolled during active disease.

This clone has just a few counts. The chain has TRBV2 and TRBJ2-7; D perhaps matches TRBD1 (5 bases). The V and J ends lost 3 bases and 4 bases respectively, with 13 bases between them. The CDR3 totals 14 residues. CDR1 SNHLY and CDR2 FYNNEI come from the germline V gene. CDR3 in amino acids: CASSEQGAVYEQYF. CDR3 nucleotide sequence: TGTGCCAGCAGTGAGCAGGGCGCGGTTTACGAGCAGTACTTC.

V usage is TRBV12-1 and J usage is TRBJ1-1; whether TRBD1, the table's D call, matches the DNA was not checked. TRBV12-1 is termed a pseudogene. This CDR3 has 14 amino acids. This chain's CDR3 is CASSSCNQGTEAFF. The CDR3 DNA follows: TGTGCCAGCAGCTCCTGTAACCAGGGGACCGAAGCTTTCTTT.

This chain connects TRBV3-1 (or the pseudogene TRBV3-2) to TRBJ2-2, with a possible D match to TRBD2 (5 bases). Deletions cut 1 base from V and 7 bases from J, with 13 bases between. The CDR3 loop spans 15 amino acids. Per the germline V gene, CDR1 is LGHDT and CDR2 is YNNKEL (reference sequence). The CDR3 nucleotides read TGTGCCAGCAGCCAAGTACCGGGATTCGTCGGGGAGCTGTTTTTT. Amino acids: CASSQVPGFVGELFF.

The chain couples TRBV5-1 to TRBJ1-2; possibly TRBD1 for D (6 bases). CDR1 is SGHRS, CDR2 YFSETQ, per germline. V lost 6 bases and J 6 bases, leaving 15 bases between the germline ends. This CDR3 spans 13 amino acids. The CDR3: CASTLQGEHGYTF. The CDR3 DNA reads TGCGCCAGCACCTTACAGGGAGAACATGGCTACACCTTC. The full variable domain, completed using reference TRBV5-1 and TRBJ1-2, is KAGVTQTPRYLIKTRGQQVTLSCSPISGHRSVSWYQQTPGQGLQFLFEYFSETQRNKGNFPGRFSGRQFSNSRSEMNVSTLELGDSALYLCASTLQGEHGYTFGSGTRLTVV.

The chain joins TRBV5-1 to TRBJ2-2; the match to TRBD2 covers 8 bases. CDR1 is SGHRS and CDR2 is YFSETQ in the germline V gene. Unmatched junction bases numbered 13, after V lost 8 bases and J lost 4 bases. CDR3 length: 16 residues. The CDR3 is CASTRPGGAITGELFF. CDR3 in DNA: TGCGCCAGTACCCGGCCGGGGGGGGCCATCACCGGGGAGCTGTTTTTT.

This chain connects TRBV14 to TRBJ1-3, with 7 bases matching TRBD1. The CDR3 is 15 amino acids. Trimming took 3 bases from V and 4 from J; bases not matched to a gene: 6. Germline V gene data show CDR1 as SGHDN and CDR2 as FVKESK. The CDR3 region is CASSHRQGSGNTIYF. The CDR3 DNA is TGTGCCAGCAGCCATCGACAGGGATCAGGAAACACCATATATTTT.

The chain recombines TRBV6-5 with TRBJ1-2; no reliable D call. Germline assignment: CDR1 MNHEY and CDR2 SVGAGI. Between the trimmed V and J ends, which lost 4 bases and 4 bases, there was a span of 16 bases. The CDR3 contains 15 residues. CDR3 residues: CASSFQSQVGYGYTF. The CDR3, as DNA: TGTGCCAGCAGTTTCCAATCCCAGGTCGGCTATGGCTACACCTTC.

The V gene is TRBV30, the J gene TRBJ1-1; tentatively, D is TRBD1 (6 bases). The CDR3 contains 12 residues. V gave up 5 bases and J gave up 4 bases, with 11 bases separating them. Germline loops: CDR1 GTSNPN, CDR2 SVGIG (reference sequence). CDR3 region: CAWDRGGTEAFF. CDR3 in DNA: TGTGCCTGGGATAGGGGGGGCACTGAAGCTTTCTTT.

The chain is built from TRBV29-1 and TRBJ2-1; TRBD1 matches at 7 bases. The CDR3 spans 11 residues. In germline, CDR1 is SQVTM, CDR2 ANQGSEA. Unmatched junction bases numbered 3, after V lost 4 bases and J lost 9 bases. The chain's CDR3 is CSVGQGGEQFF. The CDR3 bases are TGCAGCGTTGGACAGGGCGGTGAGCAGTTCTTC.

The chain links TRBV6-6 to TRBJ2-7; D unclear. Trimming removed 0 bases from V and 1 base from J, with 4 bases in between. Germline lookup yields CDR1 MNHNY and CDR2 SVGAGI (reference sequence). The CDR3 runs 13 residues. The CDR3 DNA follows: TGTGCCAGCAGTTACTCGCGGTCCTACGAGCAGTACTTC. Translating it yields CASSYSRSYEQYF.

The chain is built from TRBV19 and TRBJ2-1; D uncertain. V was cut by 1 base and J by 7 bases, with 8 bases left in between. Germline V gene sequence: CDR1 LNHDA, CDR2 SQIVND (reference sequence). The CDR3 runs to 13 residues. The CDR3 reads CASSIGSENEQFF. The CDR3 DNA follows: TGTGCCAGTAGTATAGGAAGCGAGAATGAGCAGTTCTTC.